This TCR beta chain was recorded in a study of control samples from healthy donors and cancer patients. Assay used: immunoSEQ multiplex PCR; TCRdb lists only in-frame clones, some missing. The sample includes 130,000 or so clones, around 92% seen only once; the top ten take roughly 2.1%. From germline, CDR1 is SNHLY and CDR2 FYNNEI. The V gene end was trimmed by 6 bases and the J gene end by 7 bases; junction bases not matched to a gene: 16. This CDR3 is 16 amino acids long. The sample was blood. The sequence was obtained from a woman aged 45-60 years in good health. The chain recombines TRBV2 with TRBJ1-2; 8 bases line up with TRBD1. The CDR3 coding sequence is TGTGCCAGCAGGGAGGGACTAATGGACAGGGTGGTTGGCTACACCTTC. It yields the protein CASREGLMDRVVGYTF.